The 31 T cell receptor beta chains reported below all come from one sample, sequenced in a study of blood T cell repertoires in COVID-19. The method was immunoSEQ multiplex PCR; TCRdb's version includes in-frame clones alone and lacks a portion of them. The sample lists fewer than 500,000 clones; about 89% were seen once. The sequenced sample consisted of PBMCs or T cells enriched from blood (not recorded which). The receptor source for this set is a man aged 25-40 years who had recovered from COVID-19.

The gene calls are TRBV10-3 and TRBJ2-1; TRBD2 matches 9 bases. This CDR3 region has 19 residues. The germline CDR1 and CDR2 sequences are ENHRY and SYGVKD. V lost 4 bases and J lost 2; bases outside the gene matches: 15. In nucleotides, the CDR3 is TGTGCCATCAGTGGGCCGGGACTAGCCGATTTAGTGACCTACAATGAGCAGTTCTTC. Amino acids: CAISGPGLADLVTYNEQFF.

This clone was picked up a small number of times. V gene TRBV18 combines with J gene TRBJ1-1; D not resolved. The ends were cut back, 2 bases at V and 6 bases at J, with 10 bases in the middle. CDR3 length: 13 amino acids. In germline, CDR1 is KGHSH, CDR2 LQKENI. Written as DNA, the CDR3 is TGTGCCAGCTCACCAGAGGGAAGGGCTGAAGCTTTCTTT. Amino acids: CASSPEGRAEAFF.

This chain links TRBV29-1 with TRBJ2-2; no firm D call. CDR3 size: 11 residues. The V gene lost 5 bases and the J gene lost 3 bases, with 4 bases spanning the gap. Germline V gene lookup returns CDR1 SQVTM and CDR2 ANQGSEA. In nucleotides, the CDR3 is TGCAGCGTTTCCGACACCGGGGAGCTGTTTTTT. It encodes CSVSDTGELFF.

This clone was detected a few times. The chain employs TRBV7-9 and TRBJ1-6; D gene uncertain. Germline CDR1 is SEHNR and CDR2 is FQNEAQ (reference sequence). CDR3 length: 16 amino acids. V dropped 5 bases and J dropped 0 bases, with 11 bases sitting between them. CDR3 bases: TGTGCCAGCAGCGTCGATACGAGCTCCTATAATTCACCCCTCCACTTT. It translates to CASSVDTSSYNSPLHF. Using reference TRBV7-9 and TRBJ1-6 for the parts outside the CDR3, the full variable domain is DTGVSQNPRHKITKRGQNVTFRCDPISEHNRLYWYRQTLGQGPEFLTYFQNEAQLEKSRLLSDRFSAERPKGSFSTLEIQRTEQGDSAMYLCASSVDTSSYNSPLHFGNGTRLTVT.

The genes are TRBV30 and TRBJ1-2; 7 positions agree with TRBD1. CDR1 and CDR2 (germline): GTSNPN, SVGIG (reference sequence). J was trimmed by 1 base and V by 2 bases; bases with no gene match: 4. CDR3 size: 14 residues. The CDR3 region is CAWSPRQGNYGYTF. The CDR3, as DNA: TGTGCCTGGAGTCCGAGACAGGGTAACTATGGCTACACCTTC.

The chain recombines TRBV30 with TRBJ2-3; tentatively, D is TRBD1 (5 bases). Germline-derived CDR1 and CDR2 are GTSNPN and SVGIG (reference sequence). The CDR3 loop spans 12 amino acids. Trimming removed 2 bases from V and 4 bases from J, with 7 bases in between. CDR3 sequence reads: CAWSQGADTQYF. CDR3 nucleotides: TGTGCCTGGAGTCAGGGTGCAGATACGCAGTATTTT.

The V call is TRBV6-6, the J call TRBJ1-6, with D maybe TRBD1 (5 bases). Trimming stripped 5 bases from V and 9 bases from J, with 20 bases between. Germline CDR1 and CDR2: MNHNY and SVGAGI (reference sequence). The CDR3 is 16 amino acids. The CDR3 nucleotides are TGTGCCAGCAGTCCCCGCAGGGAGGGGTTGAGTTCACCCCTCCACTTT. Translating gives CASSPRREGLSSPLHF.

This clone was picked up a small number of times. The chain carries TRBV4-3 and TRBJ1-3, with D hard to call. The CDR3 is 17 residues long. V shed 3 bases and J shed 0 bases, with 15 bases lying between them. Per germline, CDR1 LGHNA and CDR2 YSLEER. The CDR3 region has the DNA TGCGCCAGCAGCCAGAGTTCCCGGTCCCTCTCTGGAAACACCATATATTTT. Translation: CASSQSSRSLSGNTIYF.

This rearrangement joins TRBV4-2 to TRBJ2-7; TRBD2 agrees at 10 bases. The CDR3 totals 15 residues. The germline CDR1 and CDR2 sequences are LGHNA and YNFKEQ. The V and J ends lost 0 bases and 7 bases, in that order; junction bases with no gene match: 6. CDR3 DNA sequence: TGTGCCAGCAGCCAAGATCTAGCGGGGGCCCTTGAGCAGTACTTC. It yields the protein CASSQDLAGALEQYF.

The rearrangement uses TRBV5-1 and TRBJ2-5, with a weak D call TRBD2 (6 bases). Trimming shortened V by 4 bases and J by 5 bases, and 18 bases separated the two germline ends. In germline, CDR1 is SGHRS, CDR2 YFSETQ. The CDR3 has 15 residues. CDR3 DNA sequence: TGCGCCAGCAGCCCGGAGGGACCCCAGTATGAGACCCAGTACTTC. This encodes CASSPEGPQYETQYF.

The gene calls are TRBV11-2 and TRBJ1-1; D is undetermined. V lost 0 bases and J 1 base, leaving 12 bases between the germline ends. This CDR3 has 16 amino acids. Germline V lookup: CDR1 SGHAT, CDR2 FQNNGV. Written as DNA, the CDR3 is TGTGCCAGCAGCTTAGATATTTGGGGAGGGAACACTGAAGCTTTCTTT. Translated: CASSLDIWGGNTEAFF. Supplemented by reference TRBV11-2 and TRBJ1-1, the full variable domain reads EAGVAQSPRYKIIEKRQSVAFWCNPISGHATLYWYQQILGQGPKLLIQFQNNGVVDDSQLPKDRFSAERLKGVDSTLKIQPAKLEDSAVYLCASSLDIWGGNTEAFFGQGTRLTVV.

With regard to this clone: Mismatch with germline at one junction end may stem from a read error. The chain employs TRBV3-1 (or the pseudogene TRBV3-2) and TRBJ1-4, with D unresolved. Germline V gives CDR1 LGHDT, CDR2 YNNKEL (reference sequence). CDR3 length: 12 amino acids. CDR3 DNA sequence: TGTGCCAGCAGCCGTTATAAACCAAAAACTGTTTTT. Translating gives CASSRYKPKTVF.

The chain joins TRBV9 to TRBJ1-1, with a weak D call TRBD1 (5 bases). Per germline, CDR1 SGDLS and CDR2 YYNGEE. The CDR3 is made up of 14 amino acids. V was pared by 0 bases and J by 8 bases, with 14 bases between. CDR3 nucleotides: TGTGCCAGCAGCGTAGGGGGCCCCAGCCTGGAAGCTTTCTTT. It codes for CASSVGGPSLEAFF.

The V call is TRBV6-2 or TRBV6-3, the J call TRBJ2-7; a possible D gene is TRBD2 (6 bases). Between the trimmed V and J ends, which lost 5 bases and 2 bases, there was a span of 13 bases. This CDR3 has 14 amino acids. Germline assignment: CDR1 MNHEY and CDR2 SVGEGT. As DNA, the CDR3 is TGTGCCAGCAGTCCGGGGGACTGGACCTACGAGCAGTACTTC. It yields the protein CASSPGDWTYEQYF.

This chain uses TRBV5-1 with TRBJ2-7, with 8 positions matching TRBD1. Germline V lookup: CDR1 SGHRS, CDR2 YFSETQ. The CDR3 is 14 residues long. Unmatched junction bases numbered 6, after V lost 4 bases and J lost 3 bases. CDR3: CASSKDRAGYEQYF. The CDR3, as DNA: TGCGCCAGCAGCAAGGACAGGGCGGGCTACGAGCAGTACTTC.

This sequence joins TRBV12-3 or TRBV12-4 and TRBJ1-2; D unclear. V was pared by 4 bases and J by 13 bases, with 13 bases between. The CDR3 totals 11 residues. The CDR3 bases are TGTGCCAGCAGTTGGGTGGGAGTCTTCACCTTC. It specifies CASSWVGVFTF.

The chain links TRBV18 to TRBJ2-2; a possible D gene is TRBD1 (6 bases). Trimming removed 6 bases at V and 1 base at J, with 12 bases between. CDR3 length equals 15 residues. CDR1 KGHSH and CDR2 LQKENI come from the germline V gene. The CDR3 loop is CASSLRQVNTGELFF. The CDR3 DNA follows: TGTGCCAGCTCTTTACGACAGGTGAACACCGGGGAGCTGTTTTTT.

This sequence joins TRBV27 and TRBJ1-5; D unresolved. Trimming took off 5 bases at V and 0 bases at J, with 20 bases between the two ends. Germline CDR1 is MNHEY and CDR2 is SMNVEV (reference sequence). CDR3 length: 18 residues. The CDR3 sequence is CASSGSPTSQFSNQPQHF. CDR3 DNA: TGTGCCAGCAGTGGCTCCCCGACAAGCCAGTTTAGCAATCAGCCCCAGCATTTT.

The rearrangement uses TRBV19 and TRBJ2-2; D gene unclear. V lost 1 base, J lost 8 bases, and 8 bases lay in between. The germline V gene encodes CDR1 LNHDA and CDR2 SQIVND (reference sequence). The CDR3 has 13 residues. CDR3: CASSIGARGELFF. DNA for the CDR3: TGTGCCAGTAGTATAGGCGCCAGGGGGGAGCTGTTTTTT.

This chain joins TRBV3-1 (or the pseudogene TRBV3-2) and TRBJ2-3; 9 bases line up with TRBD2. With 5 bases clipped from V and 1 base from J, the junction kept 7 bases outside the gene matches. The length of the CDR3 is 16 residues. Germline loops: CDR1 LGHDT, CDR2 YNNKEL (reference sequence). The CDR3 DNA reads as TGTGCCAGCAGCGCCACCCGGACTAGCGGCACAGATACGCAGTATTTT. Translating gives CASSATRTSGTDTQYF.

The chain couples TRBV7-9 to TRBJ1-1; 8 nucleotides align to TRBD1. The CDR3 consists of 17 residues. The V segment lost 1 base and the J segment 8 bases; nucleotides outside the gene matches: 15. CDR1 and CDR2 from the germline V gene are SEHNR and FQNEAQ (reference sequence). The CDR3 here is CASSLGLAGGAGGEAFF. The CDR3 bases are TGTGCCAGCAGCTTAGGATTGGCAGGGGGCGCCGGGGGGGAAGCTTTCTTT.

The table lists this clone with a count of one. The chain recombines TRBV6-5 with TRBJ1-2; possibly TRBD1 for D (5 bases). Between the trimmed V and J ends, which lost 5 bases and 2 bases, there was a span of 9 bases. Germline V gene lookup returns CDR1 MNHEY and CDR2 SVGAGI. This CDR3 has 13 amino acids. CDR3 nucleotide sequence: TGTGCCAGCAGTCGACAGAGCAACTATGGCTACACCTTC. Translating it yields CASSRQSNYGYTF.

This sequence joins TRBV9 and TRBJ1-3; 7 bases map to TRBD1. This CDR3 comprises 17 residues. V lost 2 bases and J lost 0; bases outside the gene matches: 8. Germline lookup yields CDR1 SGDLS and CDR2 YYNGEE. CDR3 DNA: TGTGCCAGCAGCGTTTTTCACTCAGGGGGCTCTGGAAACACCATATATTTT. This encodes CASSVFHSGGSGNTIYF.

CDR3 loop: CASRTGGLETQYF. The CDR3 DNA is TGTGCCAGCAGAACGGGGGGGCTAGAGACCCAGTACTTC. This chain connects TRBV2 to TRBJ2-5, with 8 bases matching TRBD2. The V gene's germline CDR1 is SNHLY and CDR2 FYNNEI. The CDR3 has 13 residues. The ends lost 6 bases at V and 4 bases at J; junction bases unmatched: 4.

This chain links TRBV3-1 (or the pseudogene TRBV3-2) with TRBJ2-3; 9 bases are a match to TRBD2. Germline CDR1 is LGHDT and CDR2 is YNNKEL (reference sequence). The CDR3 runs to 18 residues. Trimming at V came to 0 bases and at J to 4 bases, leaving 11 bases not matched to a gene. CDR3 coding DNA: TGTGCCAGCAGCCAAGATCAAGGGGCGGGGGGGCTGTCAGATACGCAGTATTTT. Its translation: CASSQDQGAGGLSDTQYF.

The chain uses TRBV7-2 and TRBJ1-1, with 7 bases aligning to TRBD1. The CDR3 has 15 residues. After removal of 7 bases from V and 4 bases from J, the junction contained 12 bases not matched to a gene. Germline loops: CDR1 SGHTA, CDR2 FQGNSA. The CDR3 here is CASTTGLGSFTEAFF. CDR3 bases: TGTGCCAGCACGACAGGGCTAGGAAGTTTCACTGAAGCTTTCTTT.

The CDR3 sequence: CASSLMGAGYGYTF. Here the CDR3 DNA reads TGTGCCAGCAGTTTAATGGGGGCTGGCTATGGCTACACCTTC. This chain connects TRBV27 to TRBJ1-2, with D maybe TRBD1 (6 bases). Germline-derived CDR1 and CDR2 are MNHEY and SMNVEV (reference sequence). Trimming cost V 2 bases and J 4 bases, with 11 bases left between them. This CDR3 contains 14 residues.

The CDR3 DNA is TGTGCCAGTAGTATTCAGGGGACCAAGAACACTGAAGCTTTCTTT. Amino acids: CASSIQGTKNTEAFF. V is TRBV19 and J is TRBJ1-1; weak D call: TRBD1 (6 bases). V was shortened by 3 bases and J by 1 base, with 12 bases between the two germline ends. The CDR3 is made up of 15 amino acids. CDR1 LNHDA and CDR2 SQIVND come from the germline V gene (reference sequence).

The J gene is TRBJ2-5, the V gene TRBV10-1; weak D call: TRBD2 (6 bases). Trimming pared 8 bases from V and 5 bases from J, leaving 15 bases between. The CDR3 consists of 13 residues. Germline CDR1 WNHNN, CDR2 SYGVQD (reference sequence). The CDR3 nucleotides are TGCGCCAGCTCCAGCGGGTCGGGGGAGACCCAGTACTTC. Translation: CASSSGSGETQYF.

This rearrangement joins TRBV6-1 to TRBJ1-1; D gene uncertain. V was shortened by 2 bases and J by 3 bases, with 10 bases between the two germline ends. The CDR3 extends over 14 amino acids. The germline gives CDR1 MNHNS, CDR2 SASEGT. In DNA form, the CDR3 reads TGTGCCAGCAGTGAATTGAGATCTCACACTGAAGCTTTCTTT. Translation gives CASSELRSHTEAFF.

The chain joins TRBV11-2 to TRBJ1-1; D not certain. The CDR3 has 14 residues. The ends were cut back, 1 base at V and 1 base at J, with 7 bases in the middle. The germline gives CDR1 SGHAT, CDR2 FQNNGV. The CDR3 spells CASSLALANTEAFF. DNA for the CDR3: TGTGCCAGCAGCTTAGCTCTGGCGAACACTGAAGCTTTCTTT.